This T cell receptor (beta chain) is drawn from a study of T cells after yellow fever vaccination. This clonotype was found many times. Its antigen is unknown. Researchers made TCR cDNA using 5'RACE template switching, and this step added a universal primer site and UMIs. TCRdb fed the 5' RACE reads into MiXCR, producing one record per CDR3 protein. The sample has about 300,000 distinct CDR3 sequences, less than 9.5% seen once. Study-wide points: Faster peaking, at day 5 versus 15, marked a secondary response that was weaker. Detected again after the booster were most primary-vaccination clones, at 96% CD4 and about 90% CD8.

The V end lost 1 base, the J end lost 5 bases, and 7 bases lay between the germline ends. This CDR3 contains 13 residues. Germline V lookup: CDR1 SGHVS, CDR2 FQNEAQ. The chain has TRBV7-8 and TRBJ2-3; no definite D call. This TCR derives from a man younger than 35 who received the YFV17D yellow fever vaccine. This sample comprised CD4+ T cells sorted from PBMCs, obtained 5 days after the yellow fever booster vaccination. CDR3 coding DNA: TGTGCCAGCAGCTTAGGGGATATAGATACGCAGTATTTT. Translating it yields CASSLGDIDTQYF.